This entry lists 24 T cell receptor beta chains sequenced from one sample in a study of T cells in Graves' hyperthyroidism and ophthalmopathy. From RNA transcripts, TCR beta CDR3 regions were amplified. An initial round of RT-PCR targeting the TCR CDR3 relied on the HTBI primer set. TCRdb fed the multiplex PCR reads into MiXCR, producing one record per CDR3 protein. The table includes 550,000 to 600,000 distinct CDR3 sequences, over 12% detected once. Sequences were obtained from blood. Receptors were obtained from a woman between 18 and 29 years old with Graves' ophthalmopathy.

Written as DNA, the CDR3 is TGTGCCAGCAGCTTAGGGGCGGGGCCGACCTACAATGAGCAGTTCTTC. It yields the protein CASSLGAGPTYNEQFF. The chain carries TRBV13 and TRBJ2-1, with TRBD2 as a possible D gene (6 bases). The CDR3 extends over 16 amino acids. CDR1 is PRHDT, CDR2 FYEKMQ, per germline (reference sequence). Trimming left V 0 bases short and J 2 bases short, with 11 bases between. The entire variable domain, with the rest obtained from reference TRBV13 and TRBJ2-1, is as follows: AAGVIQSPRHLIKEKRETATLKCYPIPRHDTVYWYQQGPGQDPQFLISFYEKMQSDKGSIPDRFSAQQFSDYHSELNMSSLELGDSALYFCASSLGAGPTYNEQFFGPGTRLTVL.

This clonotype was seen a handful of times. The V gene is TRBV4-1, the J gene TRBJ2-7; D perhaps matches TRBD1 (8 bases). Between the trimmed V and J ends, which lost 2 bases and 4 bases, there was a span of 21 bases. CDR3 length equals 17 residues. Per germline, CDR1 MGHRA and CDR2 YSYEKL. The CDR3 reads CASSQPKRGQADYEQYF. The DNA for the CDR3 is TGCGCCAGCAGCCAACCAAAGCGGGGACAGGCAGATTACGAGCAGTACTTC.

As to this clonotype: A much larger clone differs from this one at a single base, so this may be a read error. The chain joins TRBV7-9 to TRBJ2-6; D is unclear. CDR1 SEHNR and CDR2 FQNEAQ come from the germline V gene (reference sequence). The CDR3 is 17 residues long. In DNA form, the CDR3 reads TGTGCCAGCAGCTTAGCGCCGCAGCGAGGTGGGACCAACGTCCTGACTTTC. Protein sequence: CASSLAPQRGGTNVLTF.

Many counts were recorded for this clonotype. The V call is TRBV20-1, the J call TRBJ2-7, with D hard to call. Per the germline V gene, CDR1 is DFQATT and CDR2 is SNEGSKA (reference sequence). The V gene lost 0 bases and the J gene lost 1 base, with 10 bases spanning the gap. CDR3 length: 14 amino acids. This CDR3 is CSARDLRVSYEQYF. The CDR3 DNA reads TGCAGTGCTAGAGATCTTCGAGTTTCCTACGAGCAGTACTTC.

The V gene is TRBV7-8, the J gene TRBJ2-4; possibly TRBD1 for D (6 bases). Germline V CDR1 and CDR2: SGHVS, FQNEAQ. The CDR3 totals 17 residues. V lost 0 bases and J lost 0, with 12 bases in between. The CDR3 here is CASSLAFRGLAKNIQYF. In DNA form, the CDR3 reads TGTGCCAGCAGCTTAGCTTTCAGGGGCTTAGCCAAAAACATTCAGTACTTC.

This clonotype was found a few times. The chain links TRBV20-1 to TRBJ1-5; D not certain. The CDR3 sequence is 15 residues long. Trimming shortened V by 0 bases and J by 0 bases, and 9 bases separated the two germline ends. Germline V lookup: CDR1 DFQATT, CDR2 SNEGSKA (reference sequence). Here the CDR3 DNA reads TGCAGTGCTAGAGAGGATGACTATAGCAATCAGCCCCAGCATTTT. It translates to CSAREDDYSNQPQHF.

The chain combines TRBV3-2 with TRBJ2-2; the tabulated D call, TRBD1, remains unverified against the DNA. TRBV3-2 is termed a pseudogene. The CDR3 runs to 17 residues. Here the CDR3 reads CASSQLEGQGNTGELFF. The DNA of the CDR3 is TGTGCCAGCAGCCAACTGGAGGGACAGGGGAACACCGGGGAGCTGTTTTTT.

This clonotype was seen repeatedly, ten times or more. The rearrangement links TRBV5-6 to TRBJ1-1, with D maybe TRBD1 (5 bases). CDR3 size: 14 residues. Looked up from germline, CDR1 is SGHDT and CDR2 is YYEEEE. V lost 3 bases and J 2 bases, leaving 11 bases between the germline ends. The DNA of the CDR3 is TGTGCCAGCAGCTGGCGGGACCGTAACACTGAAGCTTTCTTT. This translates into CASSWRDRNTEAFF.

This clonotype was seen at least ten times. The chain recombines TRBV20-1 with TRBJ2-7; TRBD2 is a possible D gene (6 bases). The V end was cut by 8 bases, the J end by 4 bases, with 24 bases between. The CDR3 has 15 amino acids. The germline gives CDR1 DFQATT, CDR2 SNEGSKA (reference sequence). CDR3 DNA: TGCAGTTTTCCCGCGCCCTCCGGGGGATCTTACGAGCAGTACTTC. Encoded protein: CSFPAPSGGSYEQYF.

The J gene is TRBJ2-1, the V gene TRBV20-1, with D perhaps matching TRBD2 (6 bases). The CDR3 runs 12 residues. Between the trimmed V and J ends, which lost 6 bases and 8 bases, there was a span of 14 bases. CDR1 is DFQATT, CDR2 SNEGSKA, per germline (reference sequence). CDR3: CSAVGLGDEQFF. The DNA of the CDR3 is TGCAGTGCGGTGGGACTCGGCGATGAGCAGTTCTTC.

This clonotype came up many times. The J gene is TRBJ2-2, the V gene TRBV28; D is unclear. The CDR3 contains 16 residues. CDR1 MDHEN and CDR2 SYDVKM come from the germline V gene. The V end lost 2 bases, the J end lost 4 bases, and 14 bases lay between the germline ends. Here the CDR3 reads CASSLGSSYSTGELFF. The CDR3 nucleotides read TGTGCCAGCAGTTTAGGGTCCTCTTACAGCACCGGGGAGCTGTTTTTT.

There are many counts of this clonotype. The chain uses TRBV28 and TRBJ2-1; 7 nucleotides agree with TRBD1. The CDR3 extends over 17 amino acids. Germline values: CDR1 MDHEN, CDR2 SYDVKM. The V segment lost 5 bases and the J segment 0 bases; nucleotides outside the gene matches: 10. The CDR3 protein is CASSQTGEVGSYNEQFF. The CDR3 nucleotides read TGTGCCAGCAGTCAAACAGGGGAAGTGGGCTCCTACAATGAGCAGTTCTTC.

This clonotype was seen ten or more times. V is TRBV20-1 and J is TRBJ1-5; a possible D gene is TRBD1 (5 bases). Looked up from germline, CDR1 is DFQATT and CDR2 is SNEGSKA (reference sequence). V lost 0 bases and J 5 bases, leaving 5 bases between the germline ends. The CDR3 is made up of 12 amino acids. CDR3 DNA sequence: TGCAGTGCTAGAGACAGGGATCAGCCCCAGCATTTT. It specifies CSARDRDQPQHF.

This chain joins TRBV6-8 and TRBJ1-1, with D uncertain. The CDR3 runs to 14 residues. Germline loops: CDR1 MNHGY, CDR2 SAAAGT. Trimming left V 7 bases short and J 0 bases short, with 12 bases between. CDR3 coding DNA: TGTGCCAGCATAGAAGGCAGCTTGAACACTGAAGCTTTCTTT. Encoded protein: CASIEGSLNTEAFF.

The V call is TRBV4-3, the J call TRBJ1-2, with no clear D. Trimming stripped 0 bases from V and 1 base from J, with 6 bases between. This CDR3 is built from 14 residues. Germline loops: CDR1 LGHNA, CDR2 YSLEER. Here the CDR3 reads CASSQDILNYGYTF. In DNA, the CDR3 is TGCGCCAGCAGCCAAGATATTCTTAACTATGGCTACACCTTC.

The J gene is TRBJ2-7, the V gene TRBV28; TRBD2 aligns across 10 bases. The CDR3 is made up of 17 amino acids. Trimming cost V 1 base and J 3 bases; bases outside gene matches: 9. Germline CDR1 and CDR2: MDHEN and SYDVKM. Here the CDR3 DNA reads TGTGCCAGCAGTTTATCTTCCGGGACTAGCGCTTACTACGAGCAGTACTTC. This gives the protein CASSLSSGTSAYYEQYF.

Only a few counts were recorded for this clonotype. V and J are TRBV4-1 and TRBJ2-1; D is perhaps TRBD1 (5 bases). Germline V gene lookup returns CDR1 MGHRA and CDR2 YSYEKL. With 2 bases removed from V and 0 bases from J, the gap between germline ends came to 8 bases. The CDR3 runs to 15 residues. The CDR3 loop is CASSQWGSSYNEQFF. The DNA for the CDR3 is TGCGCCAGCAGCCAATGGGGCAGCTCCTACAATGAGCAGTTCTTC.

This clonotype was recorded a few times. The chain recombines TRBV5-4 with TRBJ2-7, with unresolved D. The V gene's germline CDR1 is SGHNT and CDR2 YYREEE (reference sequence). V lost 2 bases, J lost 3 bases, and 15 bases lay in between. The CDR3 is 15 amino acids. DNA for the CDR3: TGTGCCAGCAGCTTCTCACTGGATCATCGCTACGAGCAGTACTTC. Translated: CASSFSLDHRYEQYF.

A note on this clonotype: Being one base from a much bigger clone, this may be a read error. V and J are TRBV28 and TRBJ2-3, with 14 bases identical to TRBD2. Germline V gene data show CDR1 as MDHEN and CDR2 as SYDVKM. V lost 4 bases to trimming and J lost 5 bases; unmatched junction nucleotides: 5. This CDR3 has 16 residues. The CDR3 region is CASSWGLAGEVDTQYF. The CDR3 nucleotides read TGTGCCAGCAGTTGGGGACTAGCGGGAGAGGTAGATACGCAGTATTTT.

This clonotype was counted many times. The rearrangement uses TRBV20-1 and TRBJ2-7, with 11 nucleotides matching TRBD2. CDR3 length: 13 residues. The ends lost 6 bases at V and 2 bases at J; junction bases unmatched: 3. Germline loops: CDR1 DFQATT, CDR2 SNEGSKA (reference sequence). The chain's CDR3 is CSAAGLAAYEQYF. CDR3 sequence (DNA): TGCAGTGCCGCGGGACTAGCGGCCTACGAGCAGTACTTC.

This clonotype was counted only a few times. The chain uses TRBV7-9 and TRBJ2-7, with D uncertain. CDR1 is SEHNR, CDR2 FQNEAQ, per germline (reference sequence). The CDR3 has 12 residues. V lost 5 bases to trimming and J lost 6 bases, with 11 bases between them. The CDR3, as DNA: TGTGCCAGCAGCGATAGCACGGTCGAGCAGTACTTC. Amino acids: CASSDSTVEQYF. Variable domain in full (rest from reference TRBV7-9 and TRBJ2-7): DTGVSQNPRHKITKRGQNVTFRCDPISEHNRLYWYRQTLGQGPEFLTYFQNEAQLEKSRLLSDRFSAERPKGSFSTLEIQRTEQGDSAMYLCASSDSTVEQYFGPGTRLTVT.

The V and J genes are TRBV29-1 and TRBJ1-1; perhaps TRBD1 as D (5 bases). The length of the CDR3 is 11 residues. Germline-derived CDR1 and CDR2 are SQVTM and ANQGSEA. The V end lost 1 base, the J end lost 6 bases, and 6 bases lay between the germline ends. The CDR3 sequence is CSVEGDAEAFF. Written as DNA, the CDR3 is TGCAGCGTTGAAGGGGACGCTGAAGCTTTCTTT.

Ten or more counts support this clonotype. This sequence joins TRBV12-3 or TRBV12-4 and TRBJ2-3; D not certain. The CDR3 covers 16 residues. The V gene lost 7 bases and the J gene lost 3 bases, with 20 bases spanning the gap. The CDR3 here is CASTFGTPYGTDTQYF. CDR3 bases: TGTGCCAGCACTTTTGGTACTCCCTATGGAACAGATACGCAGTATTTT.

The V gene is TRBV30, the J gene TRBJ2-7; TRBD1 matches at 9 bases. Germline V gene lookup returns CDR1 GTSNPN and CDR2 SVGIG (reference sequence). Trimming removed 1 base from V and 7 bases from J; junction bases left unmatched: 11. The CDR3 contains 15 residues. CDR3 sequence: CAWSESGTGLREQYF. DNA for the CDR3: TGTGCCTGGAGTGAATCCGGGACAGGGCTGCGGGAGCAGTACTTC.